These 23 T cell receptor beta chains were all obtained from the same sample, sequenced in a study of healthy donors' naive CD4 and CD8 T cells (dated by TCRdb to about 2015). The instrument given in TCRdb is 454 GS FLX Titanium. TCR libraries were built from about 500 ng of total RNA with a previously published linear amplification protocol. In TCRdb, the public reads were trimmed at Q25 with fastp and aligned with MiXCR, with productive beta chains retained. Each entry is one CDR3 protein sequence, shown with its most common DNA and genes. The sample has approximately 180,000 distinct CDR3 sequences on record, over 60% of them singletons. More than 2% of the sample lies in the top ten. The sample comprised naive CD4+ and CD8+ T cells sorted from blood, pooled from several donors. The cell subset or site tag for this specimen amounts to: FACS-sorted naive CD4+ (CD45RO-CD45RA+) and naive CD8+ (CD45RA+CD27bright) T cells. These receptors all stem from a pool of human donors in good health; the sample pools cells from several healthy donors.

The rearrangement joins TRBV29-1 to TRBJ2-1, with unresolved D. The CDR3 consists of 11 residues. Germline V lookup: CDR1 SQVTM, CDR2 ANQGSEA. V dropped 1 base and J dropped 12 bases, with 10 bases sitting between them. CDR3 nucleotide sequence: TGCAGCGTTGAAGGGATTTGGGGGCAGTTCTTC. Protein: CSVEGIWGQFF.

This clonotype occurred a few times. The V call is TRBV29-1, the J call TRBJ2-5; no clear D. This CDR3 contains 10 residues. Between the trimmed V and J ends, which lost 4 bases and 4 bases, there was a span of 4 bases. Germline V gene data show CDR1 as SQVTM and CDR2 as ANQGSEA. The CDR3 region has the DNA TGCAGCGTTGTGGTAGAGACCCAGTACTTC. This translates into CSVVVETQYF.

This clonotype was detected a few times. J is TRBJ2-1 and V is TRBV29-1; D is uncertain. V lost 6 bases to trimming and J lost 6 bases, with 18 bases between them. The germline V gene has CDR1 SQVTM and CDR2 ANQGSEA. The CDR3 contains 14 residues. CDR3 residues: CSVSPLPPSNEQFF. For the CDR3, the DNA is TGCAGCGTATCCCCACTCCCACCCAGCAATGAGCAGTTCTTC.

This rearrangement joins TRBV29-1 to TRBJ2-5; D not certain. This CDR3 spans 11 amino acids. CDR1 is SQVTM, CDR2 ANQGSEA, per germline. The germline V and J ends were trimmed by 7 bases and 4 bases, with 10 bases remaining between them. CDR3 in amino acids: CSGQWGETQYF. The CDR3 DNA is TGCAGCGGTCAGTGGGGAGAGACCCAGTACTTC.

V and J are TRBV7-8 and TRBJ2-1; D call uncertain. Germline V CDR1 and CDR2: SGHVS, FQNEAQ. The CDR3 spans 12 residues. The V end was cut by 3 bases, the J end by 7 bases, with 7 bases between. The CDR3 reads CASSFVLNEQFF. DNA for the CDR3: TGTGCCAGCAGCTTCGTGCTGAATGAGCAGTTCTTC.

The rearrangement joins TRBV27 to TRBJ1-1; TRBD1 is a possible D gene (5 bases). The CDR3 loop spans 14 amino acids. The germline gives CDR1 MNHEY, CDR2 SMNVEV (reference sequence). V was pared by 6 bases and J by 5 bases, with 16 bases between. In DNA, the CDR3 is TGTGCCAGCAGCCGCACGGGGGTTGGGACTGAAGCTTTCTTT. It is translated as CASSRTGVGTEAFF.

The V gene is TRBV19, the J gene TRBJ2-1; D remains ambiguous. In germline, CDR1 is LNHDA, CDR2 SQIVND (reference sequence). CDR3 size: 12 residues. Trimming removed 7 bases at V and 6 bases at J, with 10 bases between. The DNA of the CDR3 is TGTGCCAGTACCTCATATGGCAATGAGCAGTTCTTC. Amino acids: CASTSYGNEQFF.

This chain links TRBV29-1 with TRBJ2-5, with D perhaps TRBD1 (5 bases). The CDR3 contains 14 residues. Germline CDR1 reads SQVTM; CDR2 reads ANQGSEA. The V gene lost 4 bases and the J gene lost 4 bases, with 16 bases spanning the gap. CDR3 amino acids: CSVGRLVRGETQYF. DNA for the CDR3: TGCAGCGTTGGTCGGCTAGTTAGGGGAGAGACCCAGTACTTC.

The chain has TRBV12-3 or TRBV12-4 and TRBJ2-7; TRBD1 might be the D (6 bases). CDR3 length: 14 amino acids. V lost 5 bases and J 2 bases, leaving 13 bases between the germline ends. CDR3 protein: CASSNRQVPYEQYF. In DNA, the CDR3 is TGTGCCAGCAGTAACCGACAGGTACCCTACGAGCAGTACTTC.

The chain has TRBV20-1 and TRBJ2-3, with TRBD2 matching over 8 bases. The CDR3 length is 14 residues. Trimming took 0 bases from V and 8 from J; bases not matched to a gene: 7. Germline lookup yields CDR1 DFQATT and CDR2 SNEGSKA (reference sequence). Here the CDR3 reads CSAREAGDLVTQYF. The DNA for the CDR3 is TGCAGTGCTAGAGAAGCGGGGGACTTGGTTACGCAGTATTTT.

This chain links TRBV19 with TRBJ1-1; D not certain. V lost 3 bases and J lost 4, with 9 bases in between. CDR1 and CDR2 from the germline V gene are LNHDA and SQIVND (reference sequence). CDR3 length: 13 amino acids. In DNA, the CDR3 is TGTGCCAGTAGTATTATGGGCCGCACTGAAGCTTTCTTT. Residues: CASSIMGRTEAFF.

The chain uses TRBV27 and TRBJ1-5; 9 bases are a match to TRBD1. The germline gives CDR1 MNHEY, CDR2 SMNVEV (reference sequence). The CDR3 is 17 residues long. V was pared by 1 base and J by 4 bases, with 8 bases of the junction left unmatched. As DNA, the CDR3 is TGTGCCAGCAGTTTATGGTGGGGACAGGGCGGTAATCAGCCCCAGCATTTT. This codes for CASSLWWGQGGNQPQHF.

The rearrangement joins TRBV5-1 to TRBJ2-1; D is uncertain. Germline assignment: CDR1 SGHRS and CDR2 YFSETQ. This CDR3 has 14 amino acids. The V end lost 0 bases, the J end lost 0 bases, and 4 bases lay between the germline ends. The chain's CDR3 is CASSLVSSYNEQFF. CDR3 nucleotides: TGCGCCAGCAGCTTGGTGAGCTCCTACAATGAGCAGTTCTTC. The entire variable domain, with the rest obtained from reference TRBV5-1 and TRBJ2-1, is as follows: KAGVTQTPRYLIKTRGQQVTLSCSPISGHRSVSWYQQTPGQGLQFLFEYFSETQRNKGNFPGRFSGRQFSNSRSEMNVSTLELGDSALYLCASSLVSSYNEQFFGPGTRLTVL.

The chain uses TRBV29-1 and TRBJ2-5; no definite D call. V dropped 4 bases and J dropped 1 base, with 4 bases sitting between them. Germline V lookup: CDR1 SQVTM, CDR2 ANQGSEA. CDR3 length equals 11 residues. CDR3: CSVAFQETQYF. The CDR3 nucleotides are TGCAGCGTTGCGTTCCAAGAGACCCAGTACTTC.

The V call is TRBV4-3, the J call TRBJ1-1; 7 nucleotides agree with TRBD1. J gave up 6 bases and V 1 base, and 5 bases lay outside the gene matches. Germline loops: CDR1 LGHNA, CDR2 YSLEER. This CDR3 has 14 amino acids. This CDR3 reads CASSQGDRVPEAFF. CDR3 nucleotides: TGCGCCAGCAGCCAAGGAGACAGGGTCCCTGAAGCTTTCTTT.

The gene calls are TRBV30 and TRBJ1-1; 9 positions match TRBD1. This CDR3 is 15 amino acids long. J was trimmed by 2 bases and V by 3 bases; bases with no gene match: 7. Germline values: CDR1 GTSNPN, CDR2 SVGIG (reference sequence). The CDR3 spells CAWRSGTGKNTEAFF. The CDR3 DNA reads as TGTGCCTGGAGATCCGGGACAGGGAAAAACACTGAAGCTTTCTTT.

CDR3 DNA: TGTGCCAGCAGCTTACGGCTAGCGGGAGGGGTGGTGCGCACAGATACGCAGTATTTT. Protein: CASSLRLAGGVVRTDTQYF. The V and J genes are TRBV7-8 and TRBJ2-3, with TRBD2 identical over 12 bases. V lost 2 bases, J lost 1 base, and 10 bases stayed unmatched. From germline, CDR1 is SGHVS and CDR2 FQNEAQ. The CDR3 is made up of 19 amino acids.

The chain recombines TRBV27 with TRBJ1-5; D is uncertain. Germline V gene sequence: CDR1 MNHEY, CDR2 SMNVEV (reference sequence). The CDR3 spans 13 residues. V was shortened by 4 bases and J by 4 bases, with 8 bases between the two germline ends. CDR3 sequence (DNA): TGTGCCAGCAGTTCCGATTTGAATCAGCCCCAGCATTTT. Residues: CASSSDLNQPQHF.

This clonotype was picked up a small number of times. The DNA of the CDR3 is TGCAGCGTTGCGCCCCCAGGACCCGGGGAGCTGTTTTTT. Amino acid sequence: CSVAPPGPGELFF. The chain carries TRBV29-1 and TRBJ2-2; no clear D gene. CDR3 size: 13 residues. Germline values: CDR1 SQVTM, CDR2 ANQGSEA. V gave up 4 bases and J gave up 6 bases, with 12 bases separating them.

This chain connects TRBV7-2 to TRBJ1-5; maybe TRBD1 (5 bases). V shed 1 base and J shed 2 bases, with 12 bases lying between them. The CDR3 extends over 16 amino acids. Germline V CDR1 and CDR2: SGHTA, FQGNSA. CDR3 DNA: TGTGCCAGCAGCTTAGTTTCAGGGCAGGGCAATCAGCCCCAGCATTTT. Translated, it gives CASSLVSGQGNQPQHF. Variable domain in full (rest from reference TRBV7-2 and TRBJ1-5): GAGVSQSPSNKVTEKGKDVELRCDPISGHTALYWYRQSLGQGLEFLIYFQGNSAPDKSGLPSDRFSAERTGGSVSTLTIQRTQQEDSAVYLCASSLVSGQGNQPQHFGDGTRLSIL.

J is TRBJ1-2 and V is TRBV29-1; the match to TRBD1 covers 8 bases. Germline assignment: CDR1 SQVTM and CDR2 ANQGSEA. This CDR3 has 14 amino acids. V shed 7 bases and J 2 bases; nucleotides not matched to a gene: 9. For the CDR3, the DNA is TGCAGCGCCCAACAGGGGGTCGCCAACTATGGCTACACCTTC. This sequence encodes CSAQQGVANYGYTF.

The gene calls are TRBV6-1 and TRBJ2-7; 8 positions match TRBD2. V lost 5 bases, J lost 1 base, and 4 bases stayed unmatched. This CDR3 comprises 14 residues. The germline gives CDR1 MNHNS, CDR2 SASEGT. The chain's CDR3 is CASSLGTRSYEQYF. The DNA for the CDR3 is TGTGCCAGCAGTCTCGGGACTAGATCCTACGAGCAGTACTTC.

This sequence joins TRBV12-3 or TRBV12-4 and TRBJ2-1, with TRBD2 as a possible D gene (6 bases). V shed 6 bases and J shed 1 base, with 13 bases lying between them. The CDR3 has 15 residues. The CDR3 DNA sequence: TGTGCCAGCAGCTCCGGGGCGGGATCCTACAATGAGCAGTTCTTC. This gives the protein CASSSGAGSYNEQFF.